The T cell receptor beta chain described here comes from a study of blood T cell repertoires in COVID-19. Overall study context: From T cells, B-cell-depleted T cells, or PBMCs came the material, which was cDNA or gDNA.

Germline lookup yields CDR1 ENHRY and CDR2 SYGVKD. Deletions cut 2 bases from V and 6 bases from J, with 8 bases between. CDR3 length: 13 residues. Authors' processing steps: Estimation of nucleated cell counts was performed using reference gene primer amplification. Using immunoSEQ multiplex PCR, the repertoire was profiled, and TCRdb retains in-frame clones only, with some absent. That table gives V, J and clone size, and the DNA gave D and trimming. The data show 150,000 to 200,000 clones, under 90% seen once. The Seattle patients joined while their infection was active and were tracked longitudinally afterward.

This sequence joins TRBV10-3 and TRBJ1-5, with unresolved D. The source of this sequence is a woman in her 70s with COVID-19, enrolled during active disease. The specimen sequenced was peripheral blood. CDR3 nucleotide sequence: TGTGCCATCAGTGAGACTCCGGGTCAGCCCCAGCATTTT. This codes for CAISETPGQPQHF.